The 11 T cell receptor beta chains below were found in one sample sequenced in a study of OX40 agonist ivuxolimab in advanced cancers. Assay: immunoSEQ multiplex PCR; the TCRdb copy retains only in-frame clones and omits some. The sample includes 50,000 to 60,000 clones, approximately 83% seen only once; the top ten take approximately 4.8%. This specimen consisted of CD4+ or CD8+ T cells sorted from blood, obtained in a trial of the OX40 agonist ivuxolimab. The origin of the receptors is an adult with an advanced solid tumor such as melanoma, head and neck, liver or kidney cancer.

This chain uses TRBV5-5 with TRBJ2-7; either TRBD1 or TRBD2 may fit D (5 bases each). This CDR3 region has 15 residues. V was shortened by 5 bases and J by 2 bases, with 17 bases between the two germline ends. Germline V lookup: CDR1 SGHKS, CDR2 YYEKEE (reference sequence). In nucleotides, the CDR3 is TGTGCCAGCAGGCTTGGGACCTACGGAACCTACGAGCAGTACTTC. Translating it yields CASRLGTYGTYEQYF.

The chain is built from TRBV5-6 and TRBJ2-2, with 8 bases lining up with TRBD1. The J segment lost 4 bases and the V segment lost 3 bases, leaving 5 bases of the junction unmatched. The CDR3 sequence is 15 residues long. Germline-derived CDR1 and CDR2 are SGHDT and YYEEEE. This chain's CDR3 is CASSSDRVGTGELFF. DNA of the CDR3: TGTGCCAGCAGCTCGGACAGGGTGGGCACCGGGGAGCTGTTTTTT.

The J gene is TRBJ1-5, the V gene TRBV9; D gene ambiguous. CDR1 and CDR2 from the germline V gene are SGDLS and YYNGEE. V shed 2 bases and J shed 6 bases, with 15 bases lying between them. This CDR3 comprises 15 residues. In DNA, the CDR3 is TGTGCCAGCAGCGTCGTTAGGAGGGCCTCTCAGCCCCAGCATTTT. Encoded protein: CASSVVRRASQPQHF.

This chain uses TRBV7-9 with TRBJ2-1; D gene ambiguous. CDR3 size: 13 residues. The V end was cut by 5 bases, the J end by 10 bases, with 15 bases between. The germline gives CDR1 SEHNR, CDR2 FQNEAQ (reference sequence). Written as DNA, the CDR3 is TGTGCCAGCAGCCCCCCCGGTAATCTGGAGCAGTTCTTC. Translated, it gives CASSPPGNLEQFF.

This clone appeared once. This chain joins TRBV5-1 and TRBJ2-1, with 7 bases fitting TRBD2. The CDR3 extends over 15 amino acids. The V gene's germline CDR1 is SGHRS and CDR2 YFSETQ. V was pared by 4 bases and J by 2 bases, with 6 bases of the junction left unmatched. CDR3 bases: TGCGCCAGCAGCCAGGGACTACCGCCCTACAATGAGCAGTTCTTC. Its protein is CASSQGLPPYNEQFF. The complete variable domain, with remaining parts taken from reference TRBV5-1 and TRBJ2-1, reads KAGVTQTPRYLIKTRGQQVTLSCSPISGHRSVSWYQQTPGQGLQFLFEYFSETQRNKGNFPGRFSGRQFSNSRSEMNVSTLELGDSALYLCASSQGLPPYNEQFFGPGTRLTVL.

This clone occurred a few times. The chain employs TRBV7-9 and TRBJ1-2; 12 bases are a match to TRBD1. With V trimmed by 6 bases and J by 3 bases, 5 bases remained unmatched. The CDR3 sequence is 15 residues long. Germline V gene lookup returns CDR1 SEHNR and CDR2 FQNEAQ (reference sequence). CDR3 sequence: CASSWGQGAHYGYTF. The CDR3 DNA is TGTGCCAGCAGTTGGGGACAGGGGGCACACTATGGCTACACCTTC.

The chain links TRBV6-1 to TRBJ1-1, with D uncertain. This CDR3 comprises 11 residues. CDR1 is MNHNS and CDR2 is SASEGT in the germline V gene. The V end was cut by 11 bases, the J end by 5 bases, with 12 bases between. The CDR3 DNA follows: TGTGCCGGCGGCTTAGGGACTGAAGCTTTCTTT. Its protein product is CAGGLGTEAFF.

The CDR3 loop reads CASSGDRETGYEQYF. The CDR3 DNA is TGTGCCAGTAGTGGGGACAGGGAAACCGGCTACGAGCAGTACTTC. This rearrangement joins TRBV19 to TRBJ2-7, with TRBD1 matching 9 bases. The CDR3 covers 15 residues. V was pared by 5 bases and J by 3 bases, with 8 bases of the junction left unmatched. Germline V gene data show CDR1 as LNHDA and CDR2 as SQIVND (reference sequence).

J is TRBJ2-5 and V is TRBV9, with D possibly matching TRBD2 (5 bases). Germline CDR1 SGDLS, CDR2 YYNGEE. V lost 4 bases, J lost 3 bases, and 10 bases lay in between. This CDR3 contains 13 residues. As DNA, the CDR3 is TGTGCCAGCAGCACCGGGATGGAAGAGACCCAGTACTTC. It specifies CASSTGMEETQYF.

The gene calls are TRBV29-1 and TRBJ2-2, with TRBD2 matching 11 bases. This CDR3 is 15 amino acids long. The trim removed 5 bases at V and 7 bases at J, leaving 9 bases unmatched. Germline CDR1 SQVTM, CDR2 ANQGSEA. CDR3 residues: CSVRLAGGPVGELFF. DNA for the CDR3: TGCAGCGTTCGCTTAGCGGGAGGGCCGGTCGGGGAGCTGTTTTTT.

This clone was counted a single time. The CDR3 DNA follows: TGTGCCTGGAGTGTCGCCCGAGTAAGACAGAATGAAAAACTGTTTTTT. It encodes CAWSVARVRQNEKLFF. V gene TRBV30 combines with J gene TRBJ1-4; D possibly corresponds to TRBD1 (5 bases). Germline assignment: CDR1 GTSNPN and CDR2 SVGIG (reference sequence). This CDR3 region has 16 residues. V shed 0 bases and J shed 5 bases, with 16 bases lying between them.